This T cell receptor beta chain was identified during a study of regulatory T cells in long-lasting Graves disease. Overall study findings and caveats: Shared public clonotypes totalled 2,741 in persistent patients, compared with just under 1,000 in new patients. A limited number of samples was an acknowledged limitation.

This clonotype was detected only a few times. Its antigen is unidentified. The CDR3 is 15 amino acids. Per germline, CDR1 MNHEY and CDR2 SVGAGI. Trimming removed 0 bases at V and 6 bases at J, with 15 bases between. Construction of the TCR beta libraries employed iRepertoire HTBI primers in conjunction with Arm-PCR of CDR3 regions. MiXCR was run by TCRdb on the multiplex PCR reads, yielding one entry per CDR3 protein. This sample has about 470,000 distinct CDR3 sequences; roughly 21% occur once, and the top ten carry roughly 7.7%. Time point specified: persistent/refractory GD, antithyroid drugs over 5 years with positive TRAb. The TCR library was prepared using RNA isolated from PBMCs.

The origin of this receptor is a female donor with Graves disease. The chain joins TRBV6-5 to TRBJ2-7; possibly TRBD1 for D (5 bases). Source: peripheral blood mononuclear cells (PBMCs), taken when the disease was refractory, from a patient treated with antithyroid drugs. CDR3 nucleotides: TGTGCCAGCAGTTACTCGGGGCCGATTCCATCCGAGCAGTACTTC. Amino acids: CASSYSGPIPSEQYF.